The 12 T cell receptor beta chains below all came from one sample that was sequenced in a study of cytomegalovirus exposure and HLA in healthy donors. Primers: 60 Vbeta forward and 13 Jbeta reverse. Using immunoSEQ multiplex PCR, the repertoire was profiled, and TCRdb retains in-frame clones only, with some absent. The sample lists 150,000 to 200,000 clones, under 80% occurring once. The sample taken for sequencing was PBMCs. All receptors derive from a female donor in good health and CMV-seronegative.

V usage is TRBV5-1 and J usage is TRBJ1-5; 7 bases line up with TRBD1. The length of the CDR3 is 15 residues. Trimming took 2 bases from V and 3 from J; bases not matched to a gene: 5. Germline CDR1 reads SGHRS; CDR2 reads YFSETQ. CDR3 bases: TGCGCCAGCAGCTTACAGGGGTATGACAATCAGCCCCAGCATTTT. Protein product: CASSLQGYDNQPQHF.

This rearrangement joins TRBV11-2 to TRBJ1-4; tentatively, D is TRBD1 (6 bases). V gave up 2 bases and J gave up 3 bases, with 13 bases separating them. There are 16 residues in the CDR3. The germline CDR1 and CDR2 sequences are SGHAT and FQNNGV. Here the CDR3 reads CASSLPQGRPNEKLFF. Here the CDR3 DNA reads TGTGCCAGCAGCTTACCACAGGGTCGACCTAATGAAAAACTGTTTTTT.

This chain uses TRBV21-1 with TRBJ2-7; the table assigns TRBD1, which was not confirmed against the DNA. TRBV21-1 is listed as a pseudogene. The length of the CDR3 is 16 residues. CDR3 amino acids: CASSKVVPGPPYEQYF. CDR3 bases: TGTGCCAGCAGCAAAGTCGTACCAGGTCCACCGTACGAGCAGTACTTC.

This chain joins TRBV27 and TRBJ1-1; weak D call: TRBD1 (5 bases). The germline CDR1 and CDR2 sequences are MNHEY and SMNVEV (reference sequence). The CDR3 length is 12 residues. Trimming stripped 7 bases from V and 3 bases from J, with 9 bases between. CDR3 region: CASKLGDTEAFF. The CDR3 bases are TGTGCCAGCAAGTTAGGGGACACTGAAGCTTTCTTT.

This chain connects TRBV7-8 to TRBJ1-2; a possible D gene is TRBD1 (6 bases). The CDR3 spans 13 residues. V was pared by 1 base and J by 5 bases, with 8 bases between. From germline, CDR1 is SGHVS and CDR2 FQNEAQ. The CDR3 here is CASSLDREYGYTF. The DNA of the CDR3 is TGTGCCAGCAGCTTAGACAGGGAGTATGGCTACACCTTC.

The chain links TRBV25-1 to TRBJ2-2; D is possibly TRBD2 (5 bases). Trimming took off 2 bases at V and 8 bases at J, with 12 bases between the two ends. The CDR3 consists of 14 residues. Germline V lookup: CDR1 MGHDK, CDR2 SYGVNS. The chain's CDR3 is CASSETGWGGELFF. Here the CDR3 DNA reads TGTGCCAGCAGTGAAACGGGGTGGGGAGGGGAGCTGTTTTTT.

The CDR3 sequence: CASSLGDIHGYTF. The DNA for the CDR3 is TGTGCCAGCAGCTTGGGGGACATCCATGGCTACACCTTC. The chain carries TRBV5-6 and TRBJ1-2; a possible D gene is TRBD1 (6 bases). The CDR3 runs to 13 residues. CDR1 and CDR2 from the germline V gene are SGHDT and YYEEEE. V gave up 0 bases and J gave up 6 bases, with 9 bases separating them.

J is TRBJ2-5 and V is TRBV11-2, with 11 bases identical to TRBD1. The V gene end was trimmed by 5 bases and the J gene end by 8 bases; junction bases not matched to a gene: 7. The CDR3 totals 14 residues. Germline assignment: CDR1 SGHAT and CDR2 FQNNGV. CDR3 protein: CASSERDRGTTQYF. In DNA form, the CDR3 reads TGTGCCAGCAGCGAACGGGACAGGGGGACAACCCAGTACTTC.

This clone was counted only a few times. This chain links TRBV6-5 with TRBJ2-7; TRBD2 might be the D (5 bases). The V gene's germline CDR1 is MNHEY and CDR2 SVGAGI. V lost 7 bases and J lost 2, with 12 bases in between. The CDR3 is made up of 13 amino acids. The CDR3 region has the DNA TGTGCCAGCACGGCGGACGGGACCTACGAGCAGTACTTC. This gives the protein CASTADGTYEQYF.

This chain connects TRBV6-5 to TRBJ1-5; D is possibly TRBD1 (5 bases). V lost 0 bases and J 4 bases, leaving 10 bases between the germline ends. Germline CDR1 reads MNHEY; CDR2 reads SVGAGI. The CDR3 loop spans 15 amino acids. CDR3 bases: TGTGCCAGCAGTTACTCGGGGGGAAGGAATCAGCCCCAGCATTTT. Protein sequence: CASSYSGGRNQPQHF.

The J gene is TRBJ2-7, the V gene TRBV5-6; 12 positions agree with TRBD1. The CDR3 has 16 residues. From germline, CDR1 is SGHDT and CDR2 YYEEEE. The trim removed 4 bases at V and 4 bases at J, leaving 9 bases unmatched. Written as DNA, the CDR3 is TGTGCCAGCAGCATTTTACCGGGACAGGGGGCGTACGAGCAGTACTTC. Protein: CASSILPGQGAYEQYF. Full variable domain (remainder filled in from reference TRBV5-6 and TRBJ2-7): DAGVTQSPTHLIKTRGQQVTLRCSPKSGHDTVSWYQQALGQGPQFIFQYYEEEERQRGNFPDRFSGHQFPNYSSELNVNALLLGDSALYLCASSILPGQGAYEQYFGPGTRLTVT.

V and J are TRBV9 and TRBJ1-2; D possibly corresponds to TRBD1 (5 bases). The CDR3 consists of 14 residues. V was trimmed by 4 bases and J by 8 bases, leaving 18 bases between them. CDR1 and CDR2 from the germline V gene are SGDLS and YYNGEE. For the CDR3, the DNA is TGTGCCAGCAGCAAGCGGGACGGCCTAGAGGGCTACACCTTC. It codes for CASSKRDGLEGYTF.